These 3 T cell receptor beta chains were sequenced from one sample in a study of CD8 T cells in ankylosing spondylitis (dated by TCRdb to between 2016 and 2019). Libraries were made using 5' RACE. Data came from an Illumina HiSeq 2500. TCRdb reworked the public reads: Q25 trimming with fastp, MiXCR clone assembly, productive beta chains retained. When rows share a CDR3 protein, they turn into one entry using the most common DNA and genes. The sample table holds a few hundred thousand distinct CDR3 sequences, of which around 21% were seen once. The ten biggest clones cover roughly 3.6% of the sample. Sequencing was performed on blood, either unsorted or a sorted T cell fraction (not recorded which). Receptors originate from a female donor with ankylosing spondylitis or in good health (not recorded which).

This clonotype was counted only a few times. This sequence joins TRBV12-3 or TRBV12-4 and TRBJ2-3; 9 bases line up with TRBD2. The ends lost 1 base at V and 0 bases at J; junction bases unmatched: 8. The CDR3 spans 18 residues. In DNA form, the CDR3 reads TGTGCCAGCAGTTTAGGACTGGGACTAGCACCTAGCACAGATACGCAGTATTTT. Translated, it gives CASSLGLGLAPSTDTQYF.

V usage is TRBV18 and J usage is TRBJ1-1; 7 nucleotides match TRBD1. The germline CDR1 and CDR2 sequences are KGHSH and LQKENI. With 4 bases clipped from V and 3 bases from J, the junction kept 5 bases outside the gene matches. This CDR3 is 14 amino acids long. CDR3 sequence: CASSLGQRHTEAFF. CDR3 DNA sequence: TGTGCCAGCTCACTGGGACAGCGACACACTGAAGCTTTCTTT. The variable domain in full, with the rest retrieved from reference TRBV18 and TRBJ1-1, is NAGVMQNPRHLVRRRGQEARLRCSPMKGHSHVYWYRQLPEEGLKFMVYLQKENIIDESGMPKERFSAEFPKEGPSILRIQQVVRGDSAAYFCASSLGQRHTEAFFGQGTRLTVV.

Only a few counts were recorded for this clonotype. This CDR3 reads CASSLASGNYNEQFF. DNA for the CDR3: TGTGCCAGCAGCTTAGCTAGCGGGAACTACAATGAGCAGTTCTTC. The chain recombines TRBV7-2 with TRBJ2-1; the match to TRBD2 covers 8 bases. From germline, CDR1 is SGHTA and CDR2 FQGNSA. There are 15 residues in the CDR3. The J segment lost 3 bases and the V segment lost 0 bases, leaving 1 base of the junction unmatched.